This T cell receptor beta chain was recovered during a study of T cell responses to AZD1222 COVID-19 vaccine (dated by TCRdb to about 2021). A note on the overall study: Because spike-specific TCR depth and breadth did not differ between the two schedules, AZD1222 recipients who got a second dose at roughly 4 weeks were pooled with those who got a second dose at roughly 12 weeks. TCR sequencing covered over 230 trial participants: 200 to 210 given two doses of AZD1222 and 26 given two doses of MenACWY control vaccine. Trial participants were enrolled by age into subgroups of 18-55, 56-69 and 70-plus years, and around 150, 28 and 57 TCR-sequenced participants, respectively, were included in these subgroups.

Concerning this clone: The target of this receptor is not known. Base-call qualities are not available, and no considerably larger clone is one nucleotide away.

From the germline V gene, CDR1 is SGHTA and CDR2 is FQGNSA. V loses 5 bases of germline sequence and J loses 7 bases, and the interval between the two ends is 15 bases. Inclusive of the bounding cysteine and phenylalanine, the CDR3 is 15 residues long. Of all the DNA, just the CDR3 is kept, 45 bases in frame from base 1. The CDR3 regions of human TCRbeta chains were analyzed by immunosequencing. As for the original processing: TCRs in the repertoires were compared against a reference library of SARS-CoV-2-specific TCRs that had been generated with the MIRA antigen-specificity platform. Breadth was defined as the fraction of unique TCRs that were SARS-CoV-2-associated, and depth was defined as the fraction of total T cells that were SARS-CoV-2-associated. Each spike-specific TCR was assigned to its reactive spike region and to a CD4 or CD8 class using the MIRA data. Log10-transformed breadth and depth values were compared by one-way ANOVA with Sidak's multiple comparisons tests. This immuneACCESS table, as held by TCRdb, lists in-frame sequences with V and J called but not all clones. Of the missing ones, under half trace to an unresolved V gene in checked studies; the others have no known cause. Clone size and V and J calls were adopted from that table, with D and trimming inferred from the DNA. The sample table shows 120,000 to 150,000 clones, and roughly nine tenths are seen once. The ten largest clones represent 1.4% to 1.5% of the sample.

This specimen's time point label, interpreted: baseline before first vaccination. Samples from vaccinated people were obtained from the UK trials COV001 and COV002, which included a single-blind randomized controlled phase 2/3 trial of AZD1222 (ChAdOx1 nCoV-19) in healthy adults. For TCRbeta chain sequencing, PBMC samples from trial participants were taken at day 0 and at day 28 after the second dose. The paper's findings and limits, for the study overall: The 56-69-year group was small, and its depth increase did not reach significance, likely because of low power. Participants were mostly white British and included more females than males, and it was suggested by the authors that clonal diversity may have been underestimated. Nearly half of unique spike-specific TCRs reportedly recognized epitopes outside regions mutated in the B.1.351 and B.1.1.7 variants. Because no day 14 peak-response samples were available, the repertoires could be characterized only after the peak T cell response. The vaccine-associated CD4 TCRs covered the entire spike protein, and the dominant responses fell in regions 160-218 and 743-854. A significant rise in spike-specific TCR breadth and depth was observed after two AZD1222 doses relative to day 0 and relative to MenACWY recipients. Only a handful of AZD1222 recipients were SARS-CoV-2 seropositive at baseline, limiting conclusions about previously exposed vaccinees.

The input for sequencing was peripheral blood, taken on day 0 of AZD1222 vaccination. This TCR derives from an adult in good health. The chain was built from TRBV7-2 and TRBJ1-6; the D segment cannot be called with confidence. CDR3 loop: CASSLNPVQNSPLHF. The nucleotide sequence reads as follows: TGTGCCAGCAGCCTAAATCCCGTACAGAATTCACCCCTCCACTTT.